One and the same sample provided the 17 T cell receptor beta chains below, sequenced in a study of early T cells in non-severe SARS-CoV-2 infection. TCRdb itself ran the 5' RACE reads through MiXCR, one entry per CDR3 protein. The profile covers 27,000 or so distinct CDR3 sequences, with about 3.9% appearing a single time and more than 8% taken by the ten largest. Sequencing was carried out using whole blood. The receptor set was obtained from an adult who was a healthcare worker with PCR-confirmed SARS-CoV-2 infection or an uninfected control (not recorded which).

This clonotype occurred many times. The genes are TRBV20-1 and TRBJ1-1; D perhaps matches TRBD1 (5 bases). V was cut by 1 base and J by 1 base, with 22 bases left in between. CDR1 is DFQATT, CDR2 SNEGSKA, per germline (reference sequence). This CDR3 contains 18 residues. CDR3 nucleotide sequence: TGCAGTGCTAGAGGAGATAGGGGTAAGGGCTTACCGAACACTGAAGCTTTCTTT. Translating gives CSARGDRGKGLPNTEAFF.

The CDR3 is CASSSIQETQYF. The CDR3 DNA follows: TGTGCCAGCAGCTCTATCCAAGAGACCCAGTACTTC. V is TRBV7-6 and J is TRBJ2-5; D unclear. This CDR3 region has 12 residues. CDR1 and CDR2 from the germline V gene are SGHVS and FNYEAQ. Trimming removed 4 bases from V and 1 base from J, with 4 bases in between. Based on the CDR3 plus reference TRBV7-6 and TRBJ2-5, the full variable domain is GAGVSQSPRYKVTKRGQDVALRCDPISGHVSLYWYRQALGQGPEFLTYFNYEAQQDKSGLPNDRFSAERPEGSISTLTIQRTEQRDSAMYRCASSSIQETQYFGPGTRLLVL.

This clonotype showed up many times. The V call is TRBV7-9, the J call TRBJ1-5; the D gene is possibly TRBD1 (5 bases). Between the trimmed V and J ends, which lost 5 bases and 4 bases, there was a span of 12 bases. Germline loops: CDR1 SEHNR, CDR2 FQNEAQ (reference sequence). This CDR3 has 14 amino acids. Here the CDR3 DNA reads TGTGCCAGCAGCCAAAAGGGGCCGAATCAGCCCCAGCATTTT. This gives the protein CASSQKGPNQPQHF.

V gene TRBV20-1 combines with J gene TRBJ2-7; 10 nucleotides align to TRBD2. Germline loops: CDR1 DFQATT, CDR2 SNEGSKA (reference sequence). This CDR3 is 14 amino acids long. Trimming cost V 1 base and J 6 bases; bases outside gene matches: 6. The CDR3 region has the DNA TGCAGTGCTAGAGGGCTAGCGGGAGTGGGCGAGCAGTACTTC. Residues: CSARGLAGVGEQYF.

This chain uses TRBV12-3 or TRBV12-4 with TRBJ1-3; D ambiguous. V lost 3 bases and J lost 8, with 14 bases in between. This CDR3 comprises 14 residues. The CDR3: CASSFRVPPDTIYF. The CDR3 DNA reads as TGTGCCAGCAGTTTTCGGGTCCCGCCAGACACCATATATTTT.

This clonotype was detected ten times or more. The rearrangement joins TRBV20-1 to TRBJ2-1; 13 bases agree with TRBD2. Germline-derived CDR1 and CDR2 are DFQATT and SNEGSKA (reference sequence). Trimming at V came to 5 bases and at J to 4 bases, leaving 2 bases not matched to a gene. The CDR3 runs to 14 residues. This chain's CDR3 is CSAELAGGYNEQFF. The CDR3 nucleotides are TGCAGTGCTGAACTAGCGGGGGGGTACAATGAGCAGTTCTTC.

This clonotype has at least ten counts. The chain recombines TRBV6-5 with TRBJ2-1; 11 positions match TRBD2. Germline values: CDR1 MNHEY, CDR2 SVGAGI. This CDR3 spans 15 amino acids. V was clipped by 6 bases and J by 4 bases; unmatched bases: 5. CDR3 amino acids: CASSQTSGSYNEQFF. The CDR3 DNA is TGTGCCAGCAGCCAAACTAGCGGGAGTTACAATGAGCAGTTCTTC.

This clonotype was counted ten times or more. The chain recombines TRBV5-4 with TRBJ2-6; the D is unclear. Trimming shortened V by 3 bases and J by 3 bases, and 4 bases separated the two germline ends. CDR1 and CDR2 (germline): SGHNT, YYREEE (reference sequence). The CDR3 is 13 amino acids. DNA for the CDR3: TGTGCCAGCAGCTCGGGTGGGGCCAACGTCCTGACTTTC. Protein: CASSSGGANVLTF. The full variable domain, its missing parts supplied by reference TRBV5-4 and TRBJ2-6, is ETGVTQSPTHLIKTRGQQVTLRCSSQSGHNTVSWYQQALGQGPQFIFQYYREEENGRGNFPPRFSGLQFPNYSSELNVNALELDDSALYLCASSSGGANVLTFGAGSRLTVL.

This clonotype was counted at least ten times. V gene TRBV12-3 or TRBV12-4 combines with J gene TRBJ2-7; 9 nucleotides line up with TRBD2. The J segment lost 8 bases and the V segment lost 8 bases, leaving 7 bases of the junction unmatched. This CDR3 comprises 12 residues. CDR3: CASGGTSYQQYF. CDR3 DNA: TGTGCCAGCGGCGGGACTAGCTATCAGCAGTACTTC.

This clonotype was detected ten times or more. The V gene is TRBV4-1, the J gene TRBJ1-4, with a tentative D call TRBD1 (6 bases). Per the germline V gene, CDR1 is MGHRA and CDR2 is YSYEKL. Trimming cost V 2 bases and J 5 bases, with 12 bases left between them. This CDR3 comprises 15 residues. The chain's CDR3 is CASSQQQGLNEKLFF. CDR3 DNA: TGCGCCAGCAGCCAACAACAGGGCTTAAATGAAAAACTGTTTTTT.

This clonotype was counted many times. The rearrangement links TRBV7-8 to TRBJ2-2; D not resolved. The germline V gene encodes CDR1 SGHVS and CDR2 FQNEAQ. Trimming took off 8 bases at V and 0 bases at J, with 13 bases between the two ends. The CDR3 runs to 15 residues. The CDR3 sequence is CASLVSTANTGELFF. The CDR3 DNA reads TGTGCCAGCCTCGTCTCTACGGCGAACACCGGGGAGCTGTTTTTT. Looking up the rest from reference TRBV7-8 and TRBJ2-2 gives the full variable domain: GAGVSQSPRYKVAKRGQDVALRCDPISGHVSLFWYQQALGQGPEFLTYFQNEAQLDKSGLPSDRFFAERPEGSVSTLKIQRTQQEDSAVYLCASLVSTANTGELFFGEGSRLTVL.

Many counts were recorded for this clonotype. J is TRBJ2-1 and V is TRBV28, with D uncertain. Germline values: CDR1 MDHEN, CDR2 SYDVKM. This CDR3 is 10 amino acids long. V was shortened by 4 bases and J by 9 bases, with 4 bases between the two germline ends. The CDR3 DNA is TGTGCCAGCAGTTACGTTGAGCAGTTCTTC. Protein sequence: CASSYVEQFF. Variable domain in full (rest from reference TRBV28 and TRBJ2-1): DVKVTQSSRYLVKRTGEKVFLECVQDMDHENMFWYRQDPGLGLRLIYFSYDVKMKEKGDIPEGYSVSREKKERFSLILESASTNQTSMYLCASSYVEQFFGPGTRLTVL.

This clonotype was observed a few times. The CDR3 protein is CSVVRRETPLYNEQFF. DNA for the CDR3: TGCAGCGTTGTTAGGAGGGAGACCCCTCTTTACAATGAGCAGTTCTTC. This chain joins TRBV29-1 and TRBJ2-1; D is perhaps TRBD2 (6 bases). The V end lost 4 bases, the J end lost 4 bases, and 20 bases lay between the germline ends. CDR3 size: 16 residues. Per the germline V gene, CDR1 is SQVTM and CDR2 is ANQGSEA.

This clonotype was seen repeatedly, ten times or more. The J gene is TRBJ1-5, the V gene TRBV7-8, with 10 bases lining up with TRBD1. The J segment lost 4 bases and the V segment lost 1 base, leaving 4 bases of the junction unmatched. Germline V CDR1 and CDR2: SGHVS, FQNEAQ. This CDR3 has 16 residues. The CDR3 is CASSLGRDRGNQPQHF. In nucleotides, the CDR3 is TGTGCCAGCAGCTTAGGACGGGACAGGGGAAATCAGCCCCAGCATTTT.

This clonotype showed up just a few times. The chain couples TRBV6-6 to TRBJ2-5; D may match TRBD1 or TRBD2 (6 bases each). V gave up 7 bases and J gave up 1 base, with 13 bases separating them. This CDR3 comprises 14 residues. Germline V gene lookup returns CDR1 MNHNY and CDR2 SVGAGI (reference sequence). The CDR3 nucleotides read TGTGCCAGCAATCCCGGGGGCAGCCAAGAGACCCAGTACTTC. Its translation is CASNPGGSQETQYF.

This clonotype was seen at least ten times. CDR3 sequence: CASTRDPAAYEQFF. The CDR3 region has the DNA TGTGCCTCGACCCGGGACCCTGCGGCCTATGAGCAGTTCTTC. V is TRBV19 and J is TRBJ2-1; the D gene could be TRBD1 or TRBD2 (5 bases each). The CDR3 extends over 14 amino acids. V lost 11 bases and J 8 bases, leaving 22 bases between the germline ends. Germline assignment: CDR1 LNHDA and CDR2 SQIVND (reference sequence).

In its sample, this clonotype was seen a few times. J is TRBJ1-1 and V is TRBV5-1; D perhaps matches TRBD1 (5 bases). The CDR3 sequence is 15 residues long. Trimming cost V 0 bases and J 4 bases, with 13 bases left between them. From germline, CDR1 is SGHRS and CDR2 YFSETQ. The CDR3 DNA sequence: TGCGCCAGCAGCTTGGAGGGGCCAGAGGTCACTGAAGCTTTCTTT. As protein: CASSLEGPEVTEAFF.